The rows below give T cell receptor beta chains drawn from one sample of a study of shared clonotypes between healthy human individuals. Repertoires were generated with immunoSEQ multiplex PCR, while TCRdb's copy carries only in-frame clones and drops some. The sample has under 850,000 clones, around 92% seen once; the top ten hold 24%. Sequencing was carried out using naive CD8+ T cells sorted from blood. The receptors come from a man in his thirties or forties in good health. CDR3s include the opening cysteine and the closing phenylalanine or tryptophan. D genes are given only for firm matches. Not all rows give a size; the values are once, few, many and, for expanded clones, a class.

>15|TRBJ2-7|NA|TRBV5-5|TRBD1
TGTGCCAGCAGCTCGACCCCGGGACAGAAGTACGAGCAGTACTTC
CASSSTPGQKYEQYF
>14|TRBJ2-1|NA|TRBV6-5|NA
TGTGCCAGCAGTTACCTAGGCGCTCGCGATGAGCAGTTCTTC
CASSYLGARDEQFF
>12|TRBJ2-7|NA|TRBV28|NA
TGTGCCATCCGGAGCGATACCTACGAGCAGTACTTC
CAIRSDTYEQYF
>15|TRBJ2-7|NA|TRBV18|NA
TGTGCCAGCTCACCACCGAGACTAGGTTCCGACGAGCAGTACTTC
CASSPPRLGSDEQYF
>16|TRBJ1-1|NA|TRBV9|NA
TGTGCCAGCAGCGTGCCCCGTGGGAACATGAACACTGAAGCTTTCTTT
CASSVPRGNMNTEAFF
>17|TRBJ2-1|many|TRBV28|NA
TGTGCCAGCAGTTTGGGCCAAGCGGGCATCTCCTACAATGAGCAGTTCTTC
CASSLGQAGISYNEQFF
>15|TRBJ1-3|NA|TRBV7-6|TRBD1
TGTGCCAGCAGCGAGACAGGGGGCTCTGGAAACACCATATATTTT
CASSETGGSGNTIYF
>14|TRBJ2-7|once|TRBV27|TRBD1
TGTGCCAGCAGTTCCTACAGGGGGTCCTACGAGCAGTACTTC
CASSSYRGSYEQYF
>18|TRBJ2-2|once|TRBV5-4|NA
TGTGCCAGCAGCTTGGCCAATACCGGGGGCGCGAACACCGGGGAGCTGTTTTTT
CASSLANTGGANTGELFF
>15|TRBJ2-7|NA|TRBV4-1|NA
TGCGCCAGCAGCCAAGAATTCCAGGGCTCCTACGAGCAGTACTTC
CASSQEFQGSYEQYF
>16|TRBJ2-3|NA|TRBV7-6|NA
TGTGCCAGCAGCACCTCAGGGTTTCCTCGCACAGATACGCAGTATTTT
CASSTSGFPRTDTQYF
>13|TRBJ2-4|NA|TRBV29-1|NA
TGCAGCGTTGACCCCCCAGACAAAAACATTCAGTACTTC
CSVDPPDKNIQYF
>13|TRBJ2-1|few|TRBV6-1|NA
TGTGCCAGCAGACCGATACTAGCCTTGGGTGCGTTCTTC
CASRPILALGAFF
>14|TRBJ2-7|NA|TRBV27|TRBD2
TGTGCCAGCAGAGACTCTAGCGGGGGCTACGAGCAGTACTTC
CASRDSSGGYEQYF
>15|TRBJ1-5|NA|TRBV21-1|NA
TGTGCCAGCAGCATCCGGGACAGCGGGAATCAGCCCCAGCATTTT
CASSIRDSGNQPQHF
>14|TRBJ2-1|NA|TRBV7-6|TRBD2
TGTGCCAGCAGCTCTAGCGGGAGGTGGAATGAGCAGTTCTTC
CASSSSGRWNEQFF
>15|TRBJ2-1|NA|TRBV27|NA
TGTGCCAGCAGTTCGGGCAGAGGAGCCTACAATGAGCAGTTCTTC
CASSSGRGAYNEQFF
>15|TRBJ2-7|NA|TRBV27|TRBD2
TGTGCCAGCAGTTTATCGGCGGGAGACCTTTACGAGCAGTACTTC
CASSLSAGDLYEQYF
>18|TRBJ2-7|once|TRBV7-4|TRBD1
TGTGCCAGCAGCCCCCCGGGTCCCGACAGGGGAAGGTCCTACGAGCAGTACTTC
CASSPPGPDRGRSYEQYF
>12|TRBJ2-3|NA|TRBV5-1|NA
TGCGCCAGCAGCTTGGGAGCGGATACGCAGTATTTT
CASSLGADTQYF
>13|TRBJ1-2|NA|TRBV10-1|NA
TGCGCCAGCAGTGAGTGGAGGGAGGTTCGGTGCACCTTC
CASSEWREVRCTF
>13|TRBJ2-7|once|TRBV29-1|NA
TGCAGCGTTGACGCGGGGTCGGGCTACGAGCAGTACTTC
CSVDAGSGYEQYF
>14|TRBJ2-7|NA|TRBV5-4|TRBD2
TGTGCCAGCAGCGGTCTAGCGGGAGGGAACGAGCAGTACTTC
CASSGLAGGNEQYF
>12|TRBJ1-3|NA|TRBV5-6|NA
TGTGCCAGCAGCTTAGGGGGAAACACCATATATTTT
CASSLGGNTIYF
>17|TRBJ2-6|NA|TRBV7-2|NA
TGTGCCAGCAGTTTTACAAACAGAGTCTCTGGGGCCAACGTCCTGACTTTC
CASSFTNRVSGANVLTF
>13|TRBJ2-7|NA|TRBV9|NA
TGTGCCAGCAGCCCCGGGAGCTCCTACGAGCAGTACTTC
CASSPGSSYEQYF
>13|TRBJ2-2|NA|TRBV19|NA
TGTGCCAGTAGTCCCGGACAGCACGGGGAGCTGTTTTTT
CASSPGQHGELFF
>20|TRBJ2-1|NA|TRBV7-8|TRBD2
TGTGCCAGCAGCTCCCCCTTTACTAGCGGGAGGGCAAGCTCCTACAATGAGCAGTTCTTC
CASSSPFTSGRASSYNEQFF
>15|TRBJ2-5|NA|TRBV4-3|NA
TGCGCCAGCAGCCAAGATTTTCCAGCCCAAGAGACCCAGTACTTC
CASSQDFPAQETQYF
>12|TRBJ2-5|once|TRBV13|NA
TGTGCCAGCAGCTTAGCTGGGGAGACCCAGTACTTC
CASSLAGETQYF
>19|TRBJ2-7|NA|TRBV7-4|TRBD2
TGTGCCAGCAGCTCCACCCCCGGGACTAGATCTATCCTCCTCTACGAGCAGTACTTC
CASSSTPGTRSILLYEQYF
>12|TRBJ1-2|NA|TRBV25-1|TRBD1
TGTGCCCATGGGACAGCAAACTATGGCTACACCTTC
CAHGTANYGYTF
>17|TRBJ2-2|NA|TRBV28|TRBD1
TGTGCCAGCAGTTTAAATTTTGGGACAGCGAACACCGGGGAGCTGTTTTTT
CASSLNFGTANTGELFF
>15|TRBJ2-1|NA|TRBV9|TRBD2
TGTGCCAGCAGCGGTACCATTGGGCTAGCGGGAGATCAGTTCTTC
CASSGTIGLAGDQFF
>14|TRBJ2-3|NA|TRBV29-1|TRBD2
TGCAGCGCCCTCGGAGCGGGAGTCTCAGATACGCAGTATTTT
CSALGAGVSDTQYF
>14|TRBJ2-7|NA|TRBV28|TRBD1
TGTGCCAGCACACGGACAGGGAGGTTCTACGAGCAGTACTTC
CASTRTGRFYEQYF
>15|TRBJ2-1|NA|TRBV13|TRBD2
TGTGCCAGCAGATCGGGGGGGAGGTCCGGCAATGAGCAGTTCTTC
CASRSGGRSGNEQFF
>15|TRBJ1-5|NA|TRBV5-5|NA
TGTGCCAGCAGCTTGTTGGGGCTCAGCAATCAGCCCCAGCATTTT
CASSLLGLSNQPQHF
>15|TRBJ2-2|once|TRBV27|TRBD2
TGTGCCAGCAGTTCAAGACTAGCGGGGACCGGGGAGCTGTTTTTT
CASSSRLAGTGELFF
>16|TRBJ2-2|NA|TRBV11-2|NA
TGTGCCAGCAGCTTATTGGACCCCATGGGGTCCGGGGAGCTGTTTTTT
CASSLLDPMGSGELFF
>21|TRBJ2-3|NA|TRBV27|TRBD2
TGTGCCAGCAGTTTACTTTCCGGACTAGCGGGAGTAGGGTCTAGCACAGATACGCAGTATTTT
CASSLLSGLAGVGSSTDTQYF
>15|TRBJ1-2|few|TRBV5-4|TRBD1
TGTGCCAGCAGCCCGACCAGACAGGGGAGGAATGGCTACACCTTC
CASSPTRQGRNGYTF
>12|TRBJ2-3|NA|TRBV7-9|NA
TGTGCCAGCAGCGCCCGACAGTTGGCGCAGTATTTT
CASSARQLAQYF
>14|TRBJ2-7|NA|TRBV6-5|NA
TGTGCCAGCAGTTCCCCCACGTATCCGGGCGAGCAGTACTTC
CASSSPTYPGEQYF
>16|TRBJ2-7|NA|TRBV4-1|NA
TGCGCCAGCAGCCTCAGTGGCACGGGACATTCCTACGAGCAGTACTTC
CASSLSGTGHSYEQYF
>13|TRBJ1-4|NA|TRBV6-5|NA
TGTGCCAGCAGTTACGCATATAATGAAAAACTGTTTTTT
CASSYAYNEKLFF